This T cell receptor (beta chain) was sequenced during a study of response to subunit inactivated influenza vaccine. General study points: Few additional T cells are recruited per seasonal influenza vaccination, authors suggested.

Via MiXCR, TCRdb re-called the RT-PCR reads, giving one row per CDR3 protein. This table has under 550,000 distinct CDR3 sequences, less than 8% appearing once. The table lists this clonotype with a few counts. The target antigen is unknown. Trimming removed 7 bases at V and 0 bases at J, with 13 bases between. Germline V gene sequence: CDR1 MNHNS, CDR2 SASEGT. The CDR3 loop spans 15 amino acids. This rearrangement joins TRBV6-1 to TRBJ2-4; tentatively, D is TRBD1 or TRBD2 (5 bases each). Sequenced material: PBMCs from blood, taken approximately 25 months after vaccination. The clonotype originates from a man aged 50 to 69 who received an inactivated influenza vaccine. DNA for the CDR3: TGTGCCAGCACTAGGGACCTTACAGCCAAAAACATTCAGTACTTC. The encoded protein is CASTRDLTAKNIQYF.